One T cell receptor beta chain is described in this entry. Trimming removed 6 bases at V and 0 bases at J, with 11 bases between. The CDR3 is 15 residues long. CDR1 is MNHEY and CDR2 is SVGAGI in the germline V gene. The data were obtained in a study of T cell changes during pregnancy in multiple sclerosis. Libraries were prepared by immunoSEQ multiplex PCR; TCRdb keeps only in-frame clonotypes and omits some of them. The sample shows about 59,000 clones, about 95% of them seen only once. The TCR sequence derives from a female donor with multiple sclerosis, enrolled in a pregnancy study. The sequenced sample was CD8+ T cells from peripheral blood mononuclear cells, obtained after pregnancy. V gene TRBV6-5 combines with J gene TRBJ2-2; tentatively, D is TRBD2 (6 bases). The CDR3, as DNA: TGTGCCAGCAGGGGGGGAGACGCGAACACCGGGGAGCTGTTTTTT. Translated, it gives CASRGGDANTGELFF.